The 21 T cell receptor beta chains in this list originate from one sample, sequenced in a study of T cell clones after liver transplantation. Measured with immunoSEQ multiplex PCR; TCRdb has only the in-frame clones, and not every one. This repertoire shows 40,000 to 55,000 clones, more than 70% found once; its top ten account for about 2.6%. The specimen comprised CD4+ T cells from blood, sampled 24 months after liver transplant. Receptors originate from a human patient who received a liver transplant. Some T cells may have come from the graft donor.

V and J are TRBV7-3 and TRBJ2-1, with D tentatively TRBD2 (5 bases). The CDR3 has 14 amino acids. Germline V gene data show CDR1 as SGHTA and CDR2 as FQGTGA. Trimming took off 2 bases at V and 8 bases at J, with 13 bases between the two ends. The CDR3 DNA follows: TGTGCCAGCAGCTTAGGGCTAGCAGCGGATGAGCAGTTCTTC. Protein sequence: CASSLGLAADEQFF.

The chain joins TRBV15 to TRBJ1-2; D unclear. From germline, CDR1 is LNHNV and CDR2 YYDKDF (reference sequence). This CDR3 is built from 13 residues. V was cut by 0 bases and J by 4 bases, with 6 bases left in between. CDR3 protein: CATSRDRGYGYTF. In DNA, the CDR3 is TGTGCCACCAGCAGAGACCGGGGCTATGGCTACACCTTC.

The chain carries TRBV19 and TRBJ1-1, with D possibly TRBD1 on 5 matching bases. V gave up 3 bases and J gave up 3 bases, with 14 bases separating them. Germline lookup yields CDR1 LNHDA and CDR2 SQIVND (reference sequence). The CDR3 sequence is 15 residues long. The CDR3 sequence: CASSMFQQGHTEAFF. CDR3 sequence (DNA): TGTGCCAGTAGTATGTTTCAGCAGGGACACACTGAAGCTTTCTTT.

The rearrangement links TRBV29-1 to TRBJ2-7; unclear D gene. This CDR3 contains 11 residues. V was cut by 4 bases and J by 0 bases, with 4 bases left in between. Looked up from germline, CDR1 is SQVTM and CDR2 is ANQGSEA. The DNA of the CDR3 is TGCAGCGTTGGGAGCTCCTACGAGCAGTACTTC. Translation gives CSVGSSYEQYF.

This clone has just a few counts. The chain links TRBV10-2 to TRBJ2-2; D not certain. Germline V gene lookup returns CDR1 WSHSY and CDR2 SAAADI. The CDR3 is made up of 14 amino acids. Trimming took off 3 bases at V and 7 bases at J, with 12 bases between the two ends. The CDR3 loop is CASSEEPVYGELFF. CDR3 nucleotides: TGCGCCAGCAGTGAAGAGCCCGTTTACGGGGAGCTGTTTTTT.

The chain employs TRBV4-1 and TRBJ2-5; tentatively, D is TRBD1 (5 bases). The CDR3 is made up of 13 amino acids. The V and J ends lost 4 bases and 5 bases respectively, with 11 bases between them. CDR1 MGHRA and CDR2 YSYEKL come from the germline V gene. This chain's CDR3 is CASSPYRMETQYF. The CDR3, as DNA: TGCGCCAGCAGCCCCTACAGGATGGAGACCCAGTACTTC.

The rearrangement links TRBV6-6 to TRBJ2-2, with 9 bases aligning to TRBD1. V lost 6 bases, J lost 7 bases, and 9 bases stayed unmatched. The CDR3 totals 15 residues. Germline V gene lookup returns CDR1 MNHNY and CDR2 SVGAGI (reference sequence). CDR3 loop: CASRPGQGGFGELFF. The CDR3 DNA is TGTGCCAGCAGACCGGGACAGGGCGGCTTCGGGGAGCTGTTTTTT.

The rearrangement links TRBV9 to TRBJ2-2; possibly TRBD1 for D (6 bases). Germline values: CDR1 SGDLS, CDR2 YYNGEE. V was pared by 3 bases and J by 5 bases, with 11 bases between. This CDR3 is built from 14 residues. The CDR3 coding sequence is TGTGCCAGCAGCGCAACAGGGTTAACCGGGGAGCTGTTTTTT. Encoded protein: CASSATGLTGELFF.

The chain combines TRBV9 with TRBJ2-5; 14 bases are a match to TRBD2. The CDR3 runs 16 residues. The junction had 6 bases not matched to a gene; V was cut back by 3 bases and J by 5 bases. Germline V gives CDR1 SGDLS, CDR2 YYNGEE. This CDR3 reads CASSARLAGGPETQYF. The CDR3 nucleotides are TGTGCCAGCAGCGCCCGACTAGCGGGAGGGCCGGAGACCCAGTACTTC. Together with reference TRBV9 and TRBJ2-5, the CDR3 gives the full variable domain: DSGVTQTPKHLITATGQRVTLRCSPRSGDLSVYWYQQSLDQGLQFLIQYYNGEERAKGNILERFSAQQFPDLHSELNLSSLELGDSALYFCASSARLAGGPETQYFGPGTRLLVL.

J is TRBJ2-6 and V is TRBV18; a weak D match, TRBD1 (6 bases). V lost 6 bases to trimming and J lost 4 bases, with 16 bases between them. CDR3 length: 16 amino acids. CDR1 is KGHSH and CDR2 is LQKENI in the germline V gene. The CDR3 reads CASSSGQLAGANVLTF. The DNA for the CDR3 is TGTGCCAGCTCCTCTGGACAGTTGGCGGGGGCCAACGTCCTGACTTTC.

The chain is built from TRBV19 and TRBJ1-1; the D is unclear. V lost 4 bases to trimming and J lost 1 base, with 4 bases between them. Germline CDR1 reads LNHDA; CDR2 reads SQIVND (reference sequence). This CDR3 has 12 residues. The CDR3 DNA is TGTGCCAGTAGTAGACCGAACACTGAAGCTTTCTTT. Residues: CASSRPNTEAFF.

This clone was seen just once. This sequence joins TRBV5-5 and TRBJ1-6; D not resolved. The V and J ends lost 1 base and 7 bases respectively, with 9 bases between them. The CDR3 runs to 14 residues. The germline V gene encodes CDR1 SGHKS and CDR2 YYEKEE (reference sequence). The CDR3 nucleotides are TGTGCCAGCAGCTTGAATAGTTTCAATTCACCCCTCCACTTT. Translation gives CASSLNSFNSPLHF.

This clone has a handful of counts. The chain carries TRBV19 and TRBJ1-3, with unresolved D. Germline assignment: CDR1 LNHDA and CDR2 SQIVND (reference sequence). The ends were cut back, 3 bases at V and 4 bases at J, with 4 bases in the middle. This CDR3 is built from 12 residues. CDR3 loop: CASSITGNTIYF. The CDR3 DNA sequence: TGTGCCAGTAGTATTACCGGAAACACCATATATTTT.

The CDR3 protein is CASSLAGVLDGYTF. DNA for the CDR3: TGCGCCAGCAGCTTGGCTGGGGTCCTTGATGGCTACACCTTC. The chain combines TRBV5-1 with TRBJ1-2; D gene unclear. V lost 0 bases, J lost 6 bases, and 12 bases lay in between. The CDR3 covers 14 residues. From germline, CDR1 is SGHRS and CDR2 YFSETQ.

This clone was detected a few times. The chain is built from TRBV28 and TRBJ1-5; possible D gene TRBD1, 5 bases. Germline CDR1 MDHEN, CDR2 SYDVKM. CDR3 length equals 15 residues. Trimming removed 7 bases at V and 2 bases at J, with 15 bases between. CDR3 amino acids: CASTLRGGGNQPQHF. The CDR3 nucleotides read TGTGCCAGCACTTTGAGAGGAGGGGGCAATCAGCCCCAGCATTTT.

This clone was observed a single time. This rearrangement joins TRBV18 to TRBJ2-7; the D gene is possibly TRBD2 (6 bases). The CDR3 runs to 19 residues. V was clipped by 3 bases and J by 1 base, with 25 bases between them. Germline CDR1 and CDR2: KGHSH and LQKENI. The CDR3 nucleotides are TGTGCCAGCTCACCCGAGTATTTCGGTAGCGGAGGGTTATCCTACGAGCAGTACTTC. This translates into CASSPEYFGSGGLSYEQYF.

This chain connects TRBV9 to TRBJ2-3; D may be TRBD2 (5 bases). This CDR3 has 15 amino acids. V shed 0 bases and J shed 8 bases, with 16 bases lying between them. Germline V gene lookup returns CDR1 SGDLS and CDR2 YYNGEE. CDR3: CASSVGSYRAGTQYF. The DNA of the CDR3 is TGTGCCAGCAGCGTAGGAAGCTACCGGGCGGGTACGCAGTATTTT.

The chain joins TRBV28 to TRBJ2-2; no clear D. V lost 1 base to trimming and J lost 9 bases, with 3 bases between them. The CDR3 covers 11 residues. In germline, CDR1 is MDHEN, CDR2 SYDVKM. DNA of the CDR3: TGTGCCAGCAGTTTATATCGGGAGCTGTTTTTT. Its translation: CASSLYRELFF. Full variable domain (rest looked up from reference TRBV28 and TRBJ2-2): DVKVTQSSRYLVKRTGEKVFLECVQDMDHENMFWYRQDPGLGLRLIYFSYDVKMKEKGDIPEGYSVSREKKERFSLILESASTNQTSMYLCASSLYRELFFGEGSRLTVL.

J is TRBJ2-3 and V is TRBV9, with 11 bases lining up with TRBD1. Germline-derived CDR1 and CDR2 are SGDLS and YYNGEE. Germline trimming cut 2 bases from V and 3 bases from J; bases unmatched to any gene: 2. CDR3 length: 15 residues. Written as DNA, the CDR3 is TGTGCCAGCAGCGTGGGACAGGGGGGAACAGATACGCAGTATTTT. It yields the protein CASSVGQGGTDTQYF.

V gene TRBV10-3 combines with J gene TRBJ1-6; no definite D call. The V and J ends lost 3 bases and 12 bases respectively, with 6 bases between them. Germline loops: CDR1 ENHRY, CDR2 SYGVKD. This CDR3 spans 11 amino acids. For the CDR3, the DNA is TGTGCCATCAGTGATGAGGGACCCCTCCACTTT. This gives the protein CAISDEGPLHF.

The table lists this clone with a count of one. The chain couples TRBV7-8 to TRBJ1-2, with TRBD1 as a possible D gene (6 bases). V was pared by 5 bases and J by 0 bases, with 7 bases between. Germline V gene data show CDR1 as SGHVS and CDR2 as FQNEAQ. CDR3 length: 13 amino acids. The CDR3 region is CASSGGTNYGYTF. The CDR3 DNA sequence: TGTGCCAGCAGCGGGGGCACTAACTATGGCTACACCTTC.